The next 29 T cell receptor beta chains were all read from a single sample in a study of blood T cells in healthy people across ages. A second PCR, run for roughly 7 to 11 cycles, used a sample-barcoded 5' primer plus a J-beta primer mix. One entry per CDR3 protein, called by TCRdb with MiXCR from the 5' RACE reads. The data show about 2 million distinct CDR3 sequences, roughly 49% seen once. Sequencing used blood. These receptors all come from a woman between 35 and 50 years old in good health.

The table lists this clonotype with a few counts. CDR3 nucleotide sequence: TGTGGATCAAGGACCGGGCAGGGGAAGGGGCTCGAGCATTTT. This codes for CGSRTGQGKGLEHF. The V gene is TRBV27, the J gene TRBJ1-5; D might be TRBD1 (6 bases). Per germline, CDR1 MNHEY and CDR2 SMNVEV (reference sequence). This CDR3 is built from 14 residues.

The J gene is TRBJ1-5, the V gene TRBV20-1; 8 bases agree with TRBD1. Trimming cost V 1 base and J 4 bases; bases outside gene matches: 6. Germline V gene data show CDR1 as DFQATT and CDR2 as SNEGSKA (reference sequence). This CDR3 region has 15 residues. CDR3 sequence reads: CSARAPDRVNQPQHF. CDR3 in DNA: TGCAGTGCTAGAGCTCCGGACAGGGTTAATCAGCCCCAGCATTTT.

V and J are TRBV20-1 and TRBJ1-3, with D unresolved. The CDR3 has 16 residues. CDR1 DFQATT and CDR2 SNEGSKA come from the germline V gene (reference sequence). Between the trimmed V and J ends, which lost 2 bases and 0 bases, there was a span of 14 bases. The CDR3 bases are TGCAGTGCTAGACAGATCGCTCCCTTCTCTGGAAACACCATATATTTT. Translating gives CSARQIAPFSGNTIYF.

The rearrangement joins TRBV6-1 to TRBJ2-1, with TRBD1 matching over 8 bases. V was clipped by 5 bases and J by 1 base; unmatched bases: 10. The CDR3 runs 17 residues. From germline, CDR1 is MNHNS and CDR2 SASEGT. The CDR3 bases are TGTGCCAGCAGTCTCCAGGGGGCTCTCGTATCCTACAATGAGCAGTTCTTC. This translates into CASSLQGALVSYNEQFF.

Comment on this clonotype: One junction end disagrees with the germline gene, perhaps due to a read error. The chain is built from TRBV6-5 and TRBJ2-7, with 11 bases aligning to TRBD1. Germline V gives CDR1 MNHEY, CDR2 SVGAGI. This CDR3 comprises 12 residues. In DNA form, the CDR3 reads TGTGCCAGCGGACAGGGGGCGGGGGCCCAGTATTTC. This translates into CASGQGAGAQYF.

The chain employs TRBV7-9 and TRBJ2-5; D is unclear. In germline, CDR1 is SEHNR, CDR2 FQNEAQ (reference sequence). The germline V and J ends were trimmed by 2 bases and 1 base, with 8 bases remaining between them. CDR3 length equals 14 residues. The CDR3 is CASSLSWVQETQYF. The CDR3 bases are TGTGCCAGCAGCTTAAGTTGGGTCCAAGAGACCCAGTACTTC.

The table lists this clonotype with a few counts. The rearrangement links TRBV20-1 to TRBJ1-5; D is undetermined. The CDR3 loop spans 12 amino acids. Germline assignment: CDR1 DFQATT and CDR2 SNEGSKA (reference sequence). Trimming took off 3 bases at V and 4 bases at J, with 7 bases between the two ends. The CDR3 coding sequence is TGCAGTGCTAGTGTCTGGAATCAGCCCCAGCATTTT. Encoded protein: CSASVWNQPQHF.

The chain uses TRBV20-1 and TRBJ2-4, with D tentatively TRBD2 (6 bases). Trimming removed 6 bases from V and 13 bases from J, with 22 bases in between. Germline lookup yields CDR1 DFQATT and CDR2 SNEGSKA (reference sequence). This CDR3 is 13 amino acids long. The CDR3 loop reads CSAGSGVSGEQYF. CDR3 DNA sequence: TGCAGTGCAGGTTCGGGGGTCTCGGGGGAGCAGTACTTC.

CDR3 region: CASSSPGDRETYEQYF. The CDR3 DNA reads as TGTGCCAGCAGTTCCCCGGGCGACAGGGAAACCTACGAGCAGTACTTC. V is TRBV28 and J is TRBJ2-7; 7 bases map to TRBD1. Trimming at V came to 4 bases and at J to 2 bases, leaving 11 bases not matched to a gene. CDR3 length equals 16 residues. The germline V gene encodes CDR1 MDHEN and CDR2 SYDVKM.

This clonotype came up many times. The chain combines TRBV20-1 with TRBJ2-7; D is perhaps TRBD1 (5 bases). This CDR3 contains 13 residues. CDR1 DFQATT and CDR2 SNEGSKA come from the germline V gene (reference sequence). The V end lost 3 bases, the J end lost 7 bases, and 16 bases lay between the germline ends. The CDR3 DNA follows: TGCAGTGCTAGTGACAGCTCAATGGGTGAGCAGTACTTC. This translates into CSASDSSMGEQYF.

CDR3 sequence reads: CASSPGSTPTDTQYF. DNA for the CDR3: TGTGCCAGCAGCCCCGGGAGCACCCCCACAGATACGCAGTATTTT. This chain links TRBV14 with TRBJ2-3; a possible D gene is TRBD2 (6 bases). This CDR3 is built from 15 residues. Trimming shortened V by 4 bases and J by 2 bases, and 13 bases separated the two germline ends. The germline gives CDR1 SGHDN, CDR2 FVKESK.

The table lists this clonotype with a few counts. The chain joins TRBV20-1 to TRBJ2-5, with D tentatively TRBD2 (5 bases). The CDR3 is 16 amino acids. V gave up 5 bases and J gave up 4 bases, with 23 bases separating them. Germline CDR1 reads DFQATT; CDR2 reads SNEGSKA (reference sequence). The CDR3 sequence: CSAPIRRTAGGETQYF. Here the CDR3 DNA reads TGCAGTGCTCCTATACGGCGTACGGCCGGAGGAGAGACCCAGTACTTC.

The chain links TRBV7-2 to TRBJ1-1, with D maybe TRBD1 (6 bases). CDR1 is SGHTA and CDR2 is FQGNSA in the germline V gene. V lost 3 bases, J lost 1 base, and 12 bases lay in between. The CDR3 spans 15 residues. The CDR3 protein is CASSFPGAKNTEAFF. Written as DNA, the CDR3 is TGTGCCAGCAGCTTCCCAGGGGCGAAGAACACTGAAGCTTTCTTT.

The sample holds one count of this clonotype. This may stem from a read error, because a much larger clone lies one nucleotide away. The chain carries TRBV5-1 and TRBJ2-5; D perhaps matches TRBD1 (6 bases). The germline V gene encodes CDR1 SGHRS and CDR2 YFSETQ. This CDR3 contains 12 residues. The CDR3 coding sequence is TGCGCCGGCAGTTTGGACAGTTTGACCCAGTACTTC. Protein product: CAGSLDSLTQYF.

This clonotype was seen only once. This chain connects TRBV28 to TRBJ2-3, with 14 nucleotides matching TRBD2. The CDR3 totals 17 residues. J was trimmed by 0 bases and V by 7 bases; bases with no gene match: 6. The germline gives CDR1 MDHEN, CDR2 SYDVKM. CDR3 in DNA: TGTGCCAGCATCGGGACTAGCGGGGGAACTAGCACAGATACGCAGTATTTT. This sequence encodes CASIGTSGGTSTDTQYF.

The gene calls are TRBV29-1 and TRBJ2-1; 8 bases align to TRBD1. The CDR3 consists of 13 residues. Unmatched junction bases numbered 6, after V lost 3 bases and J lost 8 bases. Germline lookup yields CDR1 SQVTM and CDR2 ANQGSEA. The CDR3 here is CSVDNRGSDEQFF. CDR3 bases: TGCAGCGTTGATAACAGGGGGAGTGATGAGCAGTTCTTC.

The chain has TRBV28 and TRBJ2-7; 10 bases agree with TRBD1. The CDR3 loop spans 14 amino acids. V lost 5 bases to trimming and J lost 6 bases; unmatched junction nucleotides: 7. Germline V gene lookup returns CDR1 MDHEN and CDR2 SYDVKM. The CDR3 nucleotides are TGTGCCAGCAGTCCCCCGGACAGGGGGGGCGAGCAGTACTTC. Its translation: CASSPPDRGGEQYF.

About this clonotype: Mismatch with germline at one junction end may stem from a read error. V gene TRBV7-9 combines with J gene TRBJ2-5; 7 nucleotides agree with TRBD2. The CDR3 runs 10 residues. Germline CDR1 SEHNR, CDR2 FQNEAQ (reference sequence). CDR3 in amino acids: CSSSGDRQYF. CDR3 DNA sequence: TGTTCCAGCAGCGGGGATAGGCAGTACTTC.

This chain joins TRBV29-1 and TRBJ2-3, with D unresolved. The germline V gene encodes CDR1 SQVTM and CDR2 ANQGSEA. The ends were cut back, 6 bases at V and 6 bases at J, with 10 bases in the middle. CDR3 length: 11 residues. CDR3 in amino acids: CSVSTWDTQYF. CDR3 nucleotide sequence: TGCAGCGTCTCTACCTGGGATACGCAGTATTTT.

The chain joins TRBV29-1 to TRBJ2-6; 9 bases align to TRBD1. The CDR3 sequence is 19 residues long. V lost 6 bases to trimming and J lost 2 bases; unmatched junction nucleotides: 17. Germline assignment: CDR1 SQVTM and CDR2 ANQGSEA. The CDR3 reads CSVAPAGTGNLAGANVLTF. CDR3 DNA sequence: TGCAGCGTGGCCCCGGCGGGGACAGGGAATTTGGCTGGGGCCAACGTCCTGACTTTC.

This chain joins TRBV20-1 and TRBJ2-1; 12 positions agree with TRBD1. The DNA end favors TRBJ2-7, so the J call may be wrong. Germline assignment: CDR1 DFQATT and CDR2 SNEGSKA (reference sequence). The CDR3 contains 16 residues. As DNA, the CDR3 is TGCAGTGCTAGAGGCACCCGGGGACAGGGGGCCCATGAGCAGTACTTC. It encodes CSARGTRGQGAHEQYF.

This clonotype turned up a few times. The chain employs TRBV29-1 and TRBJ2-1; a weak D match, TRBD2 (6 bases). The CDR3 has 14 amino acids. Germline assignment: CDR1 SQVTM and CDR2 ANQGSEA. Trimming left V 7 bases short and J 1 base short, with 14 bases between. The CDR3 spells CSGSRGISYNEQFF. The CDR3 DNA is TGCAGCGGGTCCCGGGGGATATCCTACAATGAGCAGTTCTTC.

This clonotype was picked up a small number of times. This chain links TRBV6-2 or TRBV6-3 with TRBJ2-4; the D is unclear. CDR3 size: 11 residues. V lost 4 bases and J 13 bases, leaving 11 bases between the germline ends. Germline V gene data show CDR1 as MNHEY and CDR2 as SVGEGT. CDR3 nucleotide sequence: TGTGCCAGCAGTTCCCTTGCGGAGCAGTACTTC. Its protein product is CASSSLAEQYF.

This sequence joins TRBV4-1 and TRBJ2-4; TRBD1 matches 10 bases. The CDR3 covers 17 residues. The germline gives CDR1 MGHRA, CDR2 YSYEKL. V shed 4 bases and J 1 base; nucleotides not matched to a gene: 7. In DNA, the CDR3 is TGCGCCAGCAGCCCGCTAGACAGGGGGCTTGCCAAAAACATTCAGTACTTC. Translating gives CASSPLDRGLAKNIQYF.

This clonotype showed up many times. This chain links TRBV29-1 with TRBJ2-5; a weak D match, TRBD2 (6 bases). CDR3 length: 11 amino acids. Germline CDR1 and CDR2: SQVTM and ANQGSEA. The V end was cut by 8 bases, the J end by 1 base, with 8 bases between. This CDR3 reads CSWDFQETQYF. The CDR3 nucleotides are TGCAGCTGGGACTTCCAAGAGACCCAGTACTTC.

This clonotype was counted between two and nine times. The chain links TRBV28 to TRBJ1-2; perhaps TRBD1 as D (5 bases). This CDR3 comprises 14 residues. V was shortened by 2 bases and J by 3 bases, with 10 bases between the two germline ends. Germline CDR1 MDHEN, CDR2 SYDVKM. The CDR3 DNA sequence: TGTGCCAGCAGTTTAGTGGGGGGATACTATGGCTACACCTTC. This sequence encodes CASSLVGGYYGYTF.

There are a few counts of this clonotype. CDR3: CASSKTSGGSASLYEQYF. The CDR3 nucleotides are TGTGCCAGCAGCAAGACTAGCGGGGGGTCAGCATCTCTCTACGAGCAGTACTTC. The chain recombines TRBV7-2 with TRBJ2-7; TRBD2 aligns across 13 bases. CDR1 and CDR2 (germline): SGHTA, FQGNSA. The CDR3 totals 18 residues. Trimming took 5 bases from V and 3 from J; bases not matched to a gene: 13.

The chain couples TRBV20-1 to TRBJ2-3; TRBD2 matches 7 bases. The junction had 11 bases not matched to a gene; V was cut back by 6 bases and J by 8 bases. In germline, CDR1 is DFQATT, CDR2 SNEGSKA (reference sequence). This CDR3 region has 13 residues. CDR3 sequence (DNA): TGCAGTGCCTTACTAGCGTCAGCAGGTACGCAGTATTTT. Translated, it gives CSALLASAGTQYF.

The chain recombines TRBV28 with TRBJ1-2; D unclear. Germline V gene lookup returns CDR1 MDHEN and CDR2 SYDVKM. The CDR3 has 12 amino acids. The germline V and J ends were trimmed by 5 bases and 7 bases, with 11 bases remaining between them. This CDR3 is CASSRQARGYTF. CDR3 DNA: TGTGCCAGCAGTCGCCAGGCCCGTGGCTACACCTTC.